A single sample gave rise to the 5 T cell receptor beta chains below, sequenced in a study of radiotherapy plus CTLA-4 blockade in lung cancer. Only in-frame clones appear in the TCRdb table, and some are missing; sequencing was by immunoSEQ multiplex PCR. This sample has about 82,000 clones, with about two thirds found just once. Sequences were derived from peripheral blood, sampled from a patient treated with radiotherapy plus ipilimumab. All receptors come from a human donor with non-small cell lung cancer that progressed on radiotherapy plus ipilimumab.

The chain couples TRBV6-1 to TRBJ1-1; D remains ambiguous. The CDR3 consists of 13 residues. Germline CDR1 MNHNS, CDR2 SASEGT. V lost 5 bases to trimming and J lost 1 base, with 8 bases between them. CDR3 sequence reads: CASSYNRNTEAFF. CDR3 bases: TGTGCCAGCAGTTATAATAGGAACACTGAAGCTTTCTTT.

The chain joins TRBV30 to TRBJ1-4; a possible D gene is TRBD1 (6 bases). V was pared by 3 bases and J by 7 bases, with 15 bases between. CDR1 and CDR2 from the germline V gene are GTSNPN and SVGIG (reference sequence). This CDR3 has 14 amino acids. The CDR3 DNA reads as TGTGCCTGGAGCCACGGAGGGGGGCGTGAAAAACTGTTTTTT. Protein: CAWSHGGGREKLFF.

The chain uses TRBV7-9 and TRBJ2-1; D assignment may be TRBD1 or TRBD2 (6 bases each). Per germline, CDR1 SEHNR and CDR2 FQNEAQ (reference sequence). V was clipped by 8 bases and J by 8 bases, with 28 bases between them. The CDR3 has 17 residues. The CDR3 sequence is CASESILQGRGGYEQFF. The DNA of the CDR3 is TGTGCCAGCGAGTCGATACTACAGGGAAGGGGAGGCTATGAGCAGTTCTTC.

This clone showed up just a few times. The chain is built from TRBV15 and TRBJ2-3; perhaps TRBD2 as D (6 bases). V lost 10 bases, J lost 2 bases, and 16 bases lay in between. Germline V gene sequence: CDR1 LNHNV, CDR2 YYDKDF (reference sequence). This CDR3 spans 14 amino acids. The CDR3 region is CAIGRSGITDTQYF. For the CDR3, the DNA is TGTGCCATCGGGCGTAGCGGTATCACAGATACGCAGTATTTT.

The V call is TRBV2, the J call TRBJ1-5, with 9 positions matching TRBD1. With V trimmed by 7 bases and J by 7 bases, 11 bases remained unmatched. The germline CDR1 and CDR2 sequences are SNHLY and FYNNEI. There are 15 residues in the CDR3. The CDR3 is CASNLPGQGNQPQHF. In nucleotides, the CDR3 is TGTGCCAGCAACTTACCGGGACAGGGTAACCAGCCCCAGCATTTT.